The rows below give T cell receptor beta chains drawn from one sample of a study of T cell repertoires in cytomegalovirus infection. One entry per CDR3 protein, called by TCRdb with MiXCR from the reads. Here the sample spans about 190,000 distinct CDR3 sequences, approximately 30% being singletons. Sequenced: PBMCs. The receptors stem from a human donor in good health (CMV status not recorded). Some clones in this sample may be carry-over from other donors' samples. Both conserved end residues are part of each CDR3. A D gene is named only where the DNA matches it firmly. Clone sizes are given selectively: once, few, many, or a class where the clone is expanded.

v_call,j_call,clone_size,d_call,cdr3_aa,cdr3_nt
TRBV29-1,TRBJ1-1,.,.,CSVPAGSTEAFF,TGCAGCGTTCCTGCGGGTTCCACTGAAGCTTTCTTT
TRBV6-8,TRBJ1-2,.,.,CASSIHRADYGYTF,TGTGCCAGCAGTATCCACCGGGCCGACTATGGCTACACCTTC
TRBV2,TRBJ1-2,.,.,CASASGRKTPTPHTNYGYTF,TGTGCCAGCGCCTCAGGGAGAAAGACCCCAACCCCCCATACTAACTATGGCTACACCTTC
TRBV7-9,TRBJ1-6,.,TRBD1,CASSLYQGTDLSYNSPLHF,TGTGCCAGCAGCTTATATCAGGGGACAGACCTCTCCTATAATTCACCCCTCCACTTT
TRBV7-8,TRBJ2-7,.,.,CASSPQGGRLGEQYF,TGTGCCAGCAGCCCACAGGGTGGAAGACTCGGCGAGCAGTACTTC
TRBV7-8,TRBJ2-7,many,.,CASSSQGSYSYEQYF,TGTGCCAGCAGCTCCCAGGGGTCCTACTCCTACGAGCAGTACTTC
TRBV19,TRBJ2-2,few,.,CAIGGRASTGELFF,TGTGCCATTGGGGGCAGGGCCTCCACCGGGGAGCTGTTTTTT
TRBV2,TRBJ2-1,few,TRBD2,CASSVGPGGNEQFF,TGTGCCAGCAGTGTCGGGCCGGGAGGCAATGAGCAGTTCTTC
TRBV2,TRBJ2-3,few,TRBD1,CASSIRGSTDTQYF,TGTGCCAGCTCCATCAGGGGGAGCACAGATACGCAGTATTTT
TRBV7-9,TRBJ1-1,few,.,CASSPPSTIMNTEAFF,TGTGCCAGCAGCCCCCCATCTACTATTATGAACACTGAAGCTTTCTTT
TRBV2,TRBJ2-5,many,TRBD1,CASSLRTGGRETQYF,TGTGCCAGCTCCCTTCGGACAGGGGGCAGAGAGACCCAGTACTTC
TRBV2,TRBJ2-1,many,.,CASSVGATLRGDEQFF,TGTGCCAGCAGTGTGGGGGCGACCTTACGGGGCGATGAGCAGTTCTTC
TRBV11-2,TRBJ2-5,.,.,CASSENRDGETQYF,TGTGCCAGCAGCGAAAACAGGGACGGAGAGACCCAGTACTTC
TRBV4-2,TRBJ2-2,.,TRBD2,CASRSGGTNTGELFF,TGTGCCAGCAGGTCGGGGGGAACAAACACCGGGGAGCTGTTTTTT
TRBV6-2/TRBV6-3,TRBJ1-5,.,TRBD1,CASTGDSNQPQHF,TGTGCCAGTACAGGGGATAGCAATCAGCCCCAGCATTTT
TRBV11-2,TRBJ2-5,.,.,CASSFDLWGETQYF,TGTGCCAGCAGCTTTGACCTCTGGGGGGAGACCCAGTACTTC
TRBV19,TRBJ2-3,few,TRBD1,CASTEDRGSTDTQYF,TGTGCCAGTACCGAGGACAGGGGCTCCACAGATACGCAGTATTTT
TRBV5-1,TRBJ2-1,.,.,CASRVGLPDNEQFF,TGCGCCAGCAGGGTGGGGCTGCCAGACAATGAGCAGTTCTTC
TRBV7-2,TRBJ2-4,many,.,CASSLDRVAKNIQYF,TGTGCCAGCAGCTTAGACAGAGTAGCCAAAAACATTCAGTACTTC
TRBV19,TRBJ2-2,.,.,CASGAELNTGELFF,TGTGCCAGTGGAGCGGAATTGAACACCGGGGAGCTGTTTTTT
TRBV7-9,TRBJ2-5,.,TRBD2,CASSQPGLAETQYF,TGTGCCAGCAGTCAACCGGGACTAGCGGAGACCCAGTACTTC
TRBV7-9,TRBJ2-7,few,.,CASSYAVQGPLSEQYF,TGTGCCAGCAGCTACGCAGTTCAGGGTCCTCTGTCCGAGCAGTACTTC
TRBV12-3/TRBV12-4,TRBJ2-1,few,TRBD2,CASRSGTSGNNEQFF,TGTGCCAGCAGATCCGGGACTAGCGGTAACAATGAGCAGTTCTTC
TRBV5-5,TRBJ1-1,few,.,CASSLTLLGALNTEAFF,TGTGCCAGCAGCTTGACGTTGTTAGGGGCCTTGAACACTGAAGCTTTCTTT
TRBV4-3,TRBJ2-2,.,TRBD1,CASGWTGYTGELFF,TGCGCCAGCGGGTGGACAGGGTACACCGGGGAGCTGTTTTTT
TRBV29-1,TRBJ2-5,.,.,CSVGSQETQYF,TGCAGCGTGGGGTCGCAAGAGACCCAGTACTTC
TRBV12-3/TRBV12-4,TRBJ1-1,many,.,CASTDTGTTEAFF,TGTGCCAGCACTGATACAGGTACCACTGAAGCTTTCTTT
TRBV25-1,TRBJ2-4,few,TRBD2,CASSGSRGLAAPVAKNIQYF,TGTGCCAGCAGTGGATCCCGGGGACTAGCGGCGCCCGTAGCCAAAAACATTCAGTACTTC
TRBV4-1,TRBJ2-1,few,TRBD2,CASSQEQRGDNEQFF,TGCGCCAGCAGCCAAGAGCAGCGGGGGGACAATGAGCAGTTCTTC
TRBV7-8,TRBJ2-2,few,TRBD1,CASSLDRGGELFF,TGTGCCAGCAGCTTAGACAGGGGCGGGGAGCTGTTTTTT
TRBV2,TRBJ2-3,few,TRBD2,CASSVIAGEIFSTDTQYF,TGTGCCAGCAGTGTCATAGCGGGGGAGATCTTTAGCACAGATACGCAGTATTTT
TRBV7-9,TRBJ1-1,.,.,CASSLARTAGRAFF,TGTGCCAGCAGCTTAGCGCGAACTGCCGGGAGAGCTTTCTTT
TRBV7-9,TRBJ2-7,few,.,CASSAGGGTGSEQYF,TGTGCCAGCAGCGCGGGGGGGGGGACAGGATCCGAGCAGTACTTC
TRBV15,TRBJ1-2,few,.,CATSRDIGRAGAGYTF,TGTGCCACCAGCAGAGATATTGGTCGAGCAGGCGCCGGCTACACCTTC
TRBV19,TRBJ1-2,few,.,CASSLGGSGYTF,TGTGCCAGTAGTCTGGGGGGCTCTGGCTACACCTTC
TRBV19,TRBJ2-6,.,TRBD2,CASTLRGGTGANVLTF,TGTGCCAGTACCCTCCGGGGAGGGACTGGGGCCAACGTCCTGACTTTC
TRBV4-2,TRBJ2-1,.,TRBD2,CASSQDIERGGGEQFF,TGTGCCAGCAGCCAAGATATAGAGCGGGGGGGAGGGGAGCAGTTCTTC
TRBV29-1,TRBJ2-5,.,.,CSVGGSRQVVRETQYF,TGCAGCGTGGGCGGATCCCGACAGGTAGTCAGGGAGACCCAGTACTTC
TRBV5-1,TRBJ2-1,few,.,CASSSTGTLYNEQFF,TGCGCCAGCAGCAGCACCGGGACACTCTACAATGAGCAGTTCTTC
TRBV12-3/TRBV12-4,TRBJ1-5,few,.,CASSSTRLWAQHF,TGTGCCAGCAGTTCGACACGGCTATGGGCCCAGCATTTT
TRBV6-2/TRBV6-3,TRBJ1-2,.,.,CASSWRGANYGYTF,TGTGCCAGCAGTTGGAGGGGAGCTAACTATGGCTACACCTTC
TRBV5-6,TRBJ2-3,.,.,CASSSGGGAFTDTQYF,TGTGCCAGCAGCTCTGGCGGCGGGGCCTTCACAGATACGCAGTATTTT
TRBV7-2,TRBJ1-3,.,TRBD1,CASSSGQGVNTIYF,TGTGCCAGCAGCTCGGGACAGGGAGTAAACACCATATATTTT
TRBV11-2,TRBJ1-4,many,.,CASSLDPGSKLFF,TGTGCCAGCAGCTTAGATCCCGGTTCAAAACTGTTTTTT